This TCR beta chain was sequenced in a study of blood T cell repertoires in COVID-19. Study overall: PBMCs, B-cell-depleted T cells, or T cells were the source of the cDNA or gDNA that made up the material.

The CDR3 consists of 15 residues. Trimming at V came to 3 bases and at J to 4 bases, leaving 6 bases not matched to a gene. CDR1 is SGHNT, CDR2 YYREEE, per germline (reference sequence). As originally analysed: Reference gene primer amplification in the assay estimated nucleated cell counts. The assay was immunoSEQ multiplex PCR, and TCRdb's table has in-frame clones only and misses some. That table gives V, J and clone size, and the DNA gave D and trimming. In the table there are more than 55,000 clones, nearly 95% of which are singletons. The gene calls are TRBV5-4 and TRBJ2-2, with 7 nucleotides matching TRBD1. Sequencing used peripheral blood. This TCR came from a man aged 50 to 60 with active COVID-19. CDR3 bases: TGTGCCAGCAGCTCCGGGACAGACATCACCGGGGAGCTGTTTTTT. Protein: CASSSGTDITGELFF.